Each of the 26 T cell receptor beta chains below was sequenced from the same sample in a study of blood T cell repertoires in COVID-19. Profiling relied on immunoSEQ multiplex PCR, and the TCRdb table lists in-frame clones only, not all of them. The table shows roughly 360,000 clones, with 85% to 90% occurring only once. Sample: PBMCs or T cells enriched from blood (not recorded which). These receptors originate from a woman between 25 and 40 years old with acute COVID-19.

The chain carries TRBV7-2 and TRBJ2-3; 10 bases match TRBD2. Germline V gene sequence: CDR1 SGHTA, CDR2 FQGNSA. The CDR3 contains 16 residues. J lost 5 bases, V lost 2 bases, and 7 bases had no gene match. Here the CDR3 DNA reads TGTGCCAGCAGCTTAAGAGCGGGGGGGCAGGTAGATACGCAGTATTTT. Translating gives CASSLRAGGQVDTQYF. Together with reference TRBV7-2 and TRBJ2-3, the CDR3 gives the full variable domain: GAGVSQSPSNKVTEKGKDVELRCDPISGHTALYWYRQSLGQGLEFLIYFQGNSAPDKSGLPSDRFSAERTGGSVSTLTIQRTQQEDSAVYLCASSLRAGGQVDTQYFGPGTRLTVL.

The V gene is TRBV7-9, the J gene TRBJ2-1; D is perhaps TRBD2 (5 bases). The CDR3 sequence is 13 residues long. Per the germline V gene, CDR1 is SEHNR and CDR2 is FQNEAQ (reference sequence). Trimming took off 5 bases at V and 5 bases at J, with 10 bases between the two ends. For the CDR3, the DNA is TGTGCCAGCAGCCTTGGGAGACACAATGAGCAGTTCTTC. Its translation is CASSLGRHNEQFF.

This clone was seen just once. The genes are TRBV18 and TRBJ1-1; D is possibly TRBD1 (5 bases). CDR1 and CDR2 (germline): KGHSH, LQKENI. The CDR3 loop spans 13 amino acids. Trimming took off 4 bases at V and 0 bases at J, with 6 bases between the two ends. The CDR3, as DNA: TGTGCCAGCTCACAACAGGTGAACACTGAAGCTTTCTTT. Translation: CASSQQVNTEAFF.

The chain has TRBV14 and TRBJ2-1, with TRBD2 matching 12 bases. The CDR3 consists of 20 residues. Losses at the gene ends were 4 bases for V and 4 bases for J; bases not matched to a gene: 17. The germline CDR1 and CDR2 sequences are SGHDN and FVKESK. The CDR3 here is CASSPGTSGGSLKHYNEQFF. The DNA of the CDR3 is TGTGCCAGCAGCCCAGGAACTAGCGGGGGGTCCCTCAAACATTACAATGAGCAGTTCTTC.

The rearrangement joins TRBV5-4 to TRBJ2-1; TRBD2 matches 8 bases. The junction had 4 bases not matched to a gene; V was cut back by 4 bases and J by 4 bases. The CDR3 totals 14 residues. CDR1 and CDR2 (germline): SGHNT, YYREEE (reference sequence). This CDR3 reads CASSPGGFYNEQFF. The CDR3 coding sequence is TGTGCCAGCAGCCCGGGGGGGTTTTACAATGAGCAGTTCTTC. Complete variable domain (other parts from reference TRBV5-4 and TRBJ2-1): ETGVTQSPTHLIKTRGQQVTLRCSSQSGHNTVSWYQQALGQGPQFIFQYYREEENGRGNFPPRFSGLQFPNYSSELNVNALELDDSALYLCASSPGGFYNEQFFGPGTRLTVL.

The chain carries TRBV2 and TRBJ2-1; 10 nucleotides match TRBD2. There are 14 residues in the CDR3. The V and J ends lost 6 bases and 11 bases, in that order; junction bases with no gene match: 10. Germline CDR1 reads SNHLY; CDR2 reads FYNNEI. The CDR3 nucleotides are TGTGCCAGCAGCGGACTAGCGGCTACTCTTCAGCAGTTCTTC. The encoded protein is CASSGLAATLQQFF.

The chain is built from TRBV30 and TRBJ2-3, with D tentatively TRBD2 (5 bases). V gave up 0 bases and J gave up 6 bases, with 10 bases separating them. Germline CDR1 and CDR2: GTSNPN and SVGIG (reference sequence). This CDR3 region has 13 residues. DNA of the CDR3: TGTGCCTGGAGTGTACCGGGATGGGATACGCAGTATTTT. This encodes CAWSVPGWDTQYF.

The V gene is TRBV30, the J gene TRBJ1-2; D might be TRBD1 (5 bases). Germline V gene data show CDR1 as GTSNPN and CDR2 as SVGIG (reference sequence). The V end lost 8 bases, the J end lost 2 bases, and 15 bases lay between the germline ends. The CDR3 runs to 13 residues. The CDR3 reads CAGIGEVNYGYTF. The CDR3 DNA sequence: TGTGCCGGTATAGGGGAGGTGAACTATGGCTACACCTTC.

V and J are TRBV5-1 and TRBJ2-7; unclear D gene. V lost 2 bases and J lost 2, with 14 bases in between. The length of the CDR3 is 15 residues. Germline loops: CDR1 SGHRS, CDR2 YFSETQ. CDR3 residues: CASSLFQEDTYEQYF. As DNA, the CDR3 is TGCGCCAGCAGCTTATTCCAGGAAGATACCTACGAGCAGTACTTC.

The rearrangement uses TRBV18 and TRBJ1-2; D is unresolved. Germline V gene sequence: CDR1 KGHSH, CDR2 LQKENI. With 2 bases removed from V and 8 bases from J, the gap between germline ends came to 12 bases. CDR3 length: 13 residues. This chain's CDR3 is CASSPDRREGYTF. The CDR3 region has the DNA TGTGCCAGCTCACCAGACCGGAGGGAAGGCTACACCTTC. The variable domain in full, with the rest retrieved from reference TRBV18 and TRBJ1-2, is NAGVMQNPRHLVRRRGQEARLRCSPMKGHSHVYWYRQLPEEGLKFMVYLQKENIIDESGMPKERFSAEFPKEGPSILRIQQVVRGDSAAYFCASSPDRREGYTFGSGTRLTVV.

The rearrangement links TRBV24-1 to TRBJ2-3, with 9 bases lining up with TRBD2. V shed 4 bases, J shed 2 bases, and the junction held 18 bases outside the gene matches. The germline gives CDR1 KGHDR, CDR2 SFDVKD. The CDR3 is made up of 20 amino acids. Here the CDR3 DNA reads TGTGCCACCAGTGACCGAGGTCCAGCGGGGGGACGATCATACACAGATACGCAGTATTTT. Its protein is CATSDRGPAGGRSYTDTQYF.

The gene calls are TRBV7-9 and TRBJ2-2; weak D call: TRBD1 (6 bases). Germline CDR1 is SEHNR and CDR2 is FQNEAQ (reference sequence). With 0 bases removed from V and 7 bases from J, the gap between germline ends came to 12 bases. The CDR3 totals 15 residues. In DNA, the CDR3 is TGTGCCAGCAGCTTAGCGTTGGGGGCGGTCGGGGAGCTGTTTTTT. Amino acids: CASSLALGAVGELFF.

The V and J genes are TRBV5-1 and TRBJ1-1; D remains unclear. The CDR3 has 14 amino acids. The V gene lost 0 bases and the J gene lost 3 bases, with 9 bases spanning the gap. The germline V gene has CDR1 SGHRS and CDR2 YFSETQ. CDR3 in DNA: TGCGCCAGCAGCTTGGGCCCTAGCTACACTGAAGCTTTCTTT. Residues: CASSLGPSYTEAFF.

The chain has TRBV6-5 and TRBJ2-3, with D possibly matching TRBD1 (5 bases). CDR1 is MNHEY, CDR2 SVGAGI, per germline. There are 14 residues in the CDR3. V lost 2 bases to trimming and J lost 1 base, with 7 bases between them. The CDR3 coding sequence is TGTGCCAGCAGTTACGGGGCACGCACAGATACGCAGTATTTT. Encoded protein: CASSYGARTDTQYF.

The chain is built from TRBV29-1 and TRBJ2-1, with 7 bases identical to TRBD1. Trimming at V came to 5 bases and at J to 3 bases, leaving 10 bases not matched to a gene. Germline-derived CDR1 and CDR2 are SQVTM and ANQGSEA. The length of the CDR3 is 15 residues. CDR3 nucleotide sequence: TGCAGCGTTAAAAAGACAGGGAAAGGCTACAATGAGCAGTTCTTC. It encodes CSVKKTGKGYNEQFF.

The rearrangement links TRBV7-2 to TRBJ1-2; D gene uncertain. The CDR3 loop spans 13 amino acids. Trimming took 1 base from V and 2 from J, leaving 5 bases between them. Germline CDR1 and CDR2: SGHTA and FQGNSA. The CDR3 DNA is TGTGCCAGCAGCTTAGATCTCAACTATGGCTACACCTTC. This codes for CASSLDLNYGYTF.

This clone was seen a handful of times. The chain couples TRBV6-2 or TRBV6-3 to TRBJ2-1; D is possibly TRBD1 (5 bases). The CDR3 length is 15 residues. Trimming removed 2 bases from V and 4 bases from J, with 12 bases in between. Looked up from germline, CDR1 is MNHEY and CDR2 is SVGEGT. The CDR3 sequence: CASSYGSGPYNEQFF. DNA for the CDR3: TGTGCCAGCAGTTACGGCTCAGGGCCTTACAATGAGCAGTTCTTC.

J is TRBJ2-7 and V is TRBV5-1; 8 nucleotides match TRBD1. Per the germline V gene, CDR1 is SGHRS and CDR2 is YFSETQ. The J segment lost 5 bases and the V segment lost 4 bases, leaving 8 bases of the junction unmatched. CDR3 size: 14 residues. Written as DNA, the CDR3 is TGCGCCAGCAGCCCCGACAGGGGAGCAAACGAGCAGTACTTC. Its protein product is CASSPDRGANEQYF.

The V gene is TRBV12-1, the J gene TRBJ1-2; the table's D call TRBD1 went unverified against the DNA. TRBV12-1 is marked as a pseudogene. The CDR3 length is 15 residues. The CDR3 protein is CSSSFWGTGMYGYTF. As DNA, the CDR3 is TGTTCCAGCAGCTTTTGGGGGACAGGGATGTATGGCTACACCTTC.

The gene calls are TRBV18 and TRBJ2-7, with D maybe TRBD1 (6 bases). V lost 2 bases to trimming and J lost 0 bases, with 11 bases between them. This CDR3 is 15 amino acids long. Germline-derived CDR1 and CDR2 are KGHSH and LQKENI. The chain's CDR3 is CASSPGQGPSYEQYF. As DNA, the CDR3 is TGTGCCAGCTCACCAGGTCAGGGGCCCTCCTACGAGCAGTACTTC. Full variable domain (remainder filled in from reference TRBV18 and TRBJ2-7): NAGVMQNPRHLVRRRGQEARLRCSPMKGHSHVYWYRQLPEEGLKFMVYLQKENIIDESGMPKERFSAEFPKEGPSILRIQQVVRGDSAAYFCASSPGQGPSYEQYFGPGTRLTVT.

The rearrangement uses TRBV6-4 and TRBJ2-2; 7 bases match TRBD1. The CDR3 has 14 amino acids. Germline CDR1 is MRHNA and CDR2 is SNTAGT. V was clipped by 6 bases and J by 3 bases; unmatched bases: 4. CDR3 nucleotide sequence: TGTGCCAGCAGCCGGGACAGCGACACCGGGGAGCTGTTTTTT. Translation gives CASSRDSDTGELFF.

This sequence joins TRBV29-1 and TRBJ1-1; TRBD1 matches at 8 bases. The CDR3 loop spans 14 amino acids. Trimming cost V 1 base and J 5 bases; bases outside gene matches: 6. The germline gives CDR1 SQVTM, CDR2 ANQGSEA. The CDR3 reads CSVEVRQGATEAFF. As DNA, the CDR3 is TGCAGCGTTGAAGTCCGGCAGGGGGCAACTGAAGCTTTCTTT.

This rearrangement joins TRBV10-3 to TRBJ2-1; 11 bases align to TRBD2. The CDR3 extends over 17 amino acids. The V gene's germline CDR1 is ENHRY and CDR2 SYGVKD. After removal of 6 bases from V and 5 bases from J, the junction contained 12 bases not matched to a gene. DNA of the CDR3: TGTGCCATCAGGGGAGGGGGGACTAGCGGACCCAACAATGAGCAGTTCTTC. Translating it yields CAIRGGGTSGPNNEQFF.

The chain combines TRBV5-1 with TRBJ2-1; the D gene is possibly TRBD1 (6 bases). V lost 0 bases and J lost 9, with 13 bases in between. This CDR3 comprises 14 residues. Germline V gene lookup returns CDR1 SGHRS and CDR2 YFSETQ. The CDR3 DNA reads as TGCGCCAGCAGCTTGGTGCCCCAGGGGAGTGAGCAGTTCTTC. Its translation is CASSLVPQGSEQFF.

The chain couples TRBV7-7 to TRBJ2-3, with TRBD2 matching over 10 bases. The CDR3 spans 15 residues. The germline gives CDR1 SSHAT, CDR2 FNYEAQ (reference sequence). The V and J ends lost 4 bases and 2 bases, in that order; junction bases with no gene match: 3. The CDR3, as DNA: TGTGCCAGCAGCTCAAGCGGGGGGGACACAGATACGCAGTATTTT. It translates to CASSSSGGDTDTQYF.

This clone was counted once. The chain uses TRBV9 and TRBJ1-4; D is possibly TRBD1 (5 bases). V lost 0 bases to trimming and J lost 0 bases, with 9 bases between them. There are 16 residues in the CDR3. Germline V lookup: CDR1 SGDLS, CDR2 YYNGEE. The CDR3 DNA reads TGTGCCAGCAGCGTAGCGGGGGTTCCAACTAATGAAAAACTGTTTTTT. Protein: CASSVAGVPTNEKLFF.